These 25 T cell receptor beta chains were sequenced from one sample in a study of blood T cell repertoires in COVID-19. Profiling relied on immunoSEQ multiplex PCR, and the TCRdb table lists in-frame clones only, not all of them. The sample yields roughly 240,000 clones, approximately 83% seen once. The sequencing input was PBMCs or T cells enriched from blood (not recorded which). These receptors all come from a woman in her 40s who had been exposed to COVID-19.

V gene TRBV19 combines with J gene TRBJ1-2; 7 positions agree with TRBD1. Losses at the gene ends were 9 bases for V and 8 bases for J; bases not matched to a gene: 12. Germline-derived CDR1 and CDR2 are LNHDA and SQIVND (reference sequence). The CDR3 is made up of 13 amino acids. As DNA, the CDR3 is TGTGCCAGCAGGAATACAGGGGAGTGGGGCTACACCTTC. This codes for CASRNTGEWGYTF.

The chain employs TRBV9 and TRBJ2-1; a possible D gene is TRBD2 (5 bases). The germline V gene has CDR1 SGDLS and CDR2 YYNGEE. CDR3 size: 13 residues. The V and J ends lost 2 bases and 7 bases respectively, with 10 bases between them. The CDR3 sequence: CASSVIGKNEQFF. The CDR3 DNA reads as TGTGCCAGCAGCGTCATCGGGAAAAATGAGCAGTTCTTC. The full variable domain, completed using reference TRBV9 and TRBJ2-1, is DSGVTQTPKHLITATGQRVTLRCSPRSGDLSVYWYQQSLDQGLQFLIQYYNGEERAKGNILERFSAQQFPDLHSELNLSSLELGDSALYFCASSVIGKNEQFFGPGTRLTVL.

The chain uses TRBV24-1 and TRBJ1-4; D is unresolved. The V end lost 3 bases, the J end lost 10 bases, and 8 bases lay between the germline ends. Germline loops: CDR1 KGHDR, CDR2 SFDVKD. The CDR3 is 12 residues long. The CDR3 loop reads CATSDRRGKLFF. The CDR3 DNA is TGTGCCACCAGTGATCGACGCGGAAAACTGTTTTTT.

The chain has TRBV3-1 (or the pseudogene TRBV3-2) and TRBJ1-4; 9 nucleotides line up with TRBD1. Germline assignment: CDR1 LGHDT and CDR2 YNNKEL (reference sequence). The CDR3 covers 14 residues. With 6 bases clipped from V and 7 bases from J, the junction kept 6 bases outside the gene matches. Here the CDR3 reads CASSAGTGSEKLFF. The CDR3 DNA follows: TGTGCCAGCAGTGCCGGGACAGGGAGTGAAAAACTGTTTTTT.

The chain has TRBV5-1 and TRBJ2-2; 9 nucleotides line up with TRBD1. CDR1 and CDR2 from the germline V gene are SGHRS and YFSETQ. V was clipped by 4 bases and J by 4 bases; unmatched bases: 8. The CDR3 contains 16 residues. The CDR3 loop is CASSDGRDRVTGELFF. The CDR3 DNA reads TGCGCCAGCAGCGATGGCAGGGACAGGGTCACCGGGGAGCTGTTTTTT.

This sequence joins TRBV5-4 and TRBJ2-7; weak D call: TRBD2 (5 bases). The CDR3 is 11 amino acids. Deletions cut 1 base from V and 7 bases from J, with 6 bases between. CDR1 SGHNT and CDR2 YYREEE come from the germline V gene (reference sequence). The chain's CDR3 is CASSLRGEQYF. The CDR3 coding sequence is TGTGCCAGCAGCTTGCGAGGGGAGCAGTACTTC.

This clone was seen just once. The rearrangement links TRBV7-8 to TRBJ1-6, with 10 bases that match TRBD1. The CDR3 loop spans 15 amino acids. J gave up 8 bases and V 2 bases, and 3 bases lay outside the gene matches. CDR1 and CDR2 from the germline V gene are SGHVS and FQNEAQ. The CDR3 is CASSLLGTGDSPLHF. The CDR3 DNA follows: TGTGCCAGCAGCTTACTAGGGACAGGGGATTCACCCCTCCACTTT.

In regard to this clone: The germline gene is not matched at one end of the junction; a read error may be the cause. The gene calls are TRBV24-1 and TRBJ1-2; D ambiguous. Germline V gene sequence: CDR1 KGHDR, CDR2 SFDVKD. This CDR3 region has 19 residues. CDR3 sequence reads: CATGDAGILFPSVGFGYTF. The CDR3 DNA is TGTGCCACCGGTGATGCAGGCATCTTATTCCCCTCTGTAGGATTTGGCTACACCTTC.

The chain employs TRBV9 and TRBJ2-2, with TRBD1 identical over 9 bases. This CDR3 spans 15 amino acids. The germline V gene encodes CDR1 SGDLS and CDR2 YYNGEE. V was pared by 3 bases and J by 6 bases, with 6 bases of the junction left unmatched. The CDR3, as DNA: TGTGCCAGCAGCGCCAGGACAGGGGAGTCCGGGGAGCTGTTTTTT. Translating gives CASSARTGESGELFF.

J is TRBJ1-5 and V is TRBV7-9; 9 nucleotides agree with TRBD1. The length of the CDR3 is 13 residues. V lost 5 bases and J lost 8; bases outside the gene matches: 4. Germline V gives CDR1 SEHNR, CDR2 FQNEAQ (reference sequence). The CDR3 nucleotides are TGTGCCAGCAGCCAACAGGGGGCGGAGCCCCAGCATTTT. Its translation is CASSQQGAEPQHF.

The V and J genes are TRBV6-5 and TRBJ2-2, with a possible D match to TRBD1 (6 bases). The CDR3 is made up of 14 amino acids. The germline gives CDR1 MNHEY, CDR2 SVGAGI. V was clipped by 11 bases and J by 7 bases, with 20 bases between them. The CDR3, as DNA: TGTGCCTCACAGGGAGACGCAAGAGGCGGGGAGCTGTTTTTT. Residues: CASQGDARGGELFF.

The chain has TRBV20-1 and TRBJ1-1; D remains ambiguous. CDR3 length: 15 amino acids. Germline loops: CDR1 DFQATT, CDR2 SNEGSKA (reference sequence). V was pared by 3 bases and J by 4 bases, with 18 bases between. The CDR3 spells CSASGSDILATEAFF. As DNA, the CDR3 is TGCAGTGCTAGTGGTTCCGACATCTTGGCCACTGAAGCTTTCTTT.

To note about this clone: In the same sample, other DNA sequences code for this CDR3. This rearrangement joins TRBV5-1 to TRBJ2-5; tentative D call: TRBD2 (5 bases). Between the trimmed V and J ends, which lost 0 bases and 4 bases, there was a span of 7 bases. CDR1 and CDR2 from the germline V gene are SGHRS and YFSETQ. The CDR3 totals 13 residues. CDR3 amino acids: CASSLGAGETQYF. The CDR3 region has the DNA TGCGCCAGCAGCTTGGGGGCGGGAGAGACCCAGTACTTC.

The chain is built from TRBV12-3 or TRBV12-4 and TRBJ1-2, with D perhaps TRBD1 (6 bases). Trimming shortened V by 8 bases and J by 12 bases, and 19 bases separated the two germline ends. This CDR3 comprises 12 residues. The CDR3 region is CASGSGGGGHTF. The DNA for the CDR3 is TGTGCCAGCGGGTCGGGGGGCGGAGGTCACACCTTC.

The chain employs TRBV4-1 and TRBJ2-2; no clear D. The CDR3 sequence is 14 residues long. CDR1 and CDR2 (germline): MGHRA, YSYEKL. V lost 0 bases to trimming and J lost 4 bases, with 6 bases between them. CDR3 amino acids: CASSQEYITGELFF. As DNA, the CDR3 is TGCGCCAGCAGCCAAGAGTACATCACCGGGGAGCTGTTTTTT.

V and J are TRBV5-1 and TRBJ1-2; 7 bases match TRBD1. Germline CDR1 SGHRS, CDR2 YFSETQ. This CDR3 has 16 residues. V gave up 0 bases and J gave up 4 bases; unmatched junction bases: 9. CDR3 bases: TGCGCCAGCAGCTTGGCCACAGGGGAAGGGATCTATGGCTACACCTTC. Translating gives CASSLATGEGIYGYTF.

This chain joins TRBV27 and TRBJ2-3, with 12 bases identical to TRBD2. Germline V lookup: CDR1 MNHEY, CDR2 SMNVEV (reference sequence). V lost 6 bases and J lost 1; bases outside the gene matches: 2. The CDR3 totals 15 residues. CDR3 nucleotides: TGTGCCAGCAGAAGACTAGCGGGGGGCACAGATACGCAGTATTTT. Its translation is CASRRLAGGTDTQYF.

This chain connects TRBV10-3 to TRBJ2-5; the D gene is possibly TRBD2 (6 bases). The germline V gene encodes CDR1 ENHRY and CDR2 SYGVKD. The CDR3 consists of 16 residues. V lost 3 bases and J lost 2, with 16 bases in between. CDR3 amino acids: CAISERGGVVQETQYF. CDR3 sequence (DNA): TGTGCCATCAGTGAACGGGGAGGAGTAGTACAAGAGACCCAGTACTTC.

CDR3 coding DNA: TGCGCCAGCAGCCAAGACCCGGGGAGAGGCTATGGCTACACCTTC. Translated: CASSQDPGRGYGYTF. The V gene is TRBV4-3, the J gene TRBJ1-2, with no clear D. CDR1 and CDR2 from the germline V gene are LGHNA and YSLEER. The CDR3 is 15 amino acids. V lost 0 bases to trimming and J lost 4 bases, with 12 bases between them.

This chain connects TRBV6-5 to TRBJ2-3, with D perhaps matching TRBD1 (6 bases). V shed 4 bases and J shed 6 bases, with 20 bases lying between them. Germline assignment: CDR1 MNHEY and CDR2 SVGAGI. This CDR3 region has 16 residues. This CDR3 is CASSWGTTDSGDTQYF. The CDR3 coding sequence is TGTGCCAGCAGTTGGGGGACAACGGACTCGGGGGATACGCAGTATTTT.

A single count supports this clone. The rearrangement uses TRBV28 and TRBJ2-5; 7 bases line up with TRBD1. The CDR3 totals 14 residues. The germline gives CDR1 MDHEN, CDR2 SYDVKM. V trimming: 7 bases; J trimming: 6 bases; junction bases outside the gene matches: 11. CDR3 region: CASTPGQLGKTQYF. In nucleotides, the CDR3 is TGTGCCAGCACCCCGGGACAGTTGGGAAAGACCCAGTACTTC.

This clone was seen more than once but under ten times. The chain links TRBV6-5 to TRBJ1-1; 9 nucleotides line up with TRBD1. The CDR3 runs 14 residues. Germline V gene sequence: CDR1 MNHEY, CDR2 SVGAGI. The J segment lost 2 bases and the V segment lost 6 bases, leaving 4 bases of the junction unmatched. CDR3 region: CASRQGAGNTEAFF. The CDR3 DNA reads as TGTGCCAGCAGACAGGGGGCAGGAAACACTGAAGCTTTCTTT.

The sample holds one count of this clone. The J gene is TRBJ1-2, the V gene TRBV6-2 or TRBV6-3, with D possibly being TRBD1 (5 bases). CDR3 length: 15 amino acids. Germline V CDR1 and CDR2: MNHEY, SVGEGT. V was cut by 6 bases and J by 4 bases, with 18 bases left in between. This chain's CDR3 is CASSRTGAQFYGYTF. As DNA, the CDR3 is TGTGCCAGCAGCAGAACAGGAGCTCAATTCTATGGCTACACCTTC.

As concerns this clone: Other nucleotide sequences from this sample produce the same CDR3. The CDR3 DNA reads TGCGCCAGCAGCCTAGGAGCGGACAATGAGCAGTTCTTC. Translated: CASSLGADNEQFF. This chain joins TRBV5-1 and TRBJ2-1; D possibly corresponds to TRBD2 (5 bases). The CDR3 is 13 amino acids. The germline gives CDR1 SGHRS, CDR2 YFSETQ. Trimming pared 4 bases from V and 5 bases from J, leaving 10 bases between.

The rearrangement links TRBV25-1 to TRBJ1-6; tentative D call: TRBD1 (5 bases). Per germline, CDR1 MGHDK and CDR2 SYGVNS. V was clipped by 6 bases and J by 7 bases, with 7 bases between them. This CDR3 has 12 residues. The CDR3 is CASSGGNSPLHF. In DNA form, the CDR3 reads TGTGCCAGCAGCGGGGGGAATTCACCCCTCCACTTT. The full variable domain, rest sourced from reference TRBV25-1 and TRBJ1-6, is EADIYQTPRYLVIGTGKKITLECSQTMGHDKMYWYQQDPGMELHLIHYSYGVNSTEKGDLSSESTVSRIRTEHFPLTLESARPSHTSQYLCASSGGNSPLHFGNGTRLTVT.